This TCR beta chain originates from a study of cytomegalovirus exposure and HLA in healthy donors. Germline CDR1 and CDR2: SGHRS and YFSETQ. Unmatched junction bases numbered 1, after V lost 0 bases and J lost 1 base. The CDR3 sequence is 16 residues long. Use of 60 Vbeta and 13 Jbeta primers characterized the PCR. Using immunoSEQ multiplex PCR, the repertoire was profiled, and TCRdb retains in-frame clones only, with some absent. In the table there are approximately 160,000 clones, approximately 80% of which are singletons. The study, taken as a whole, reports: As confirmed in vitro, a few CMV-associated chains were specific for CMV antigens. The study reported that TCR beta sequences accurately predicted HLA-A and HLA-B alleles in most subjects. In a later analysis, CMV-associated beta chains were mostly HLA-associated, it appeared.

In regard to this clone: The antigen is undetermined. Other DNA sequences in this sample translate to the same CDR3.

This chain connects TRBV5-1 to TRBJ2-2; 9 bases agree with TRBD1. Sequenced: PBMCs. The sequence came from a woman under 40 in good health and CMV-seronegative. The CDR3 DNA reads as TGCGCCAGCAGCTTGGCGGGACAGGGGAACACCGGGGAGCTGTTTTTT. Protein sequence: CASSLAGQGNTGELFF.